The following is a T cell receptor beta chain sequence with its context. As yet, its antigen is unknown. This CDR3 has 15 residues. The V gene end was trimmed by 3 bases and the J gene end by 8 bases; junction bases not matched to a gene: 6. Unique molecular identifiers were in the cDNA, with template-switch universal primer binding. From the 5' RACE reads, TCRdb called clonotypes with MiXCR, one entry per CDR3 protein. This sample has hundreds of thousands of distinct CDR3 sequences, with 8.6% found just once. This sample was included in a study of identical twins. Study observations and caveats: Excess twin sharing in beta out-of-frame sequences was weaker. Among out-of-frame alpha sequences shared by twins, low generation probability occurred in excess. Invariant MAIT and iNKT cells could partly confound zero-insertion analyses.

This sample also appeared in a second study, on yellow fever vaccine responses in identical twins.

This receptor was obtained from a woman aged 18-35 years in good health. Sequencing was done on a sample of PBMCs. The chain carries TRBV12-3 or TRBV12-4 and TRBJ2-1, with 11 bases fitting TRBD1. The CDR3 coding sequence is TGTGCCAGCAGTTTCGCCGGGACAGGGGGTTATGAGCAGTTCTTC. It yields the protein CASSFAGTGGYEQFF.